In its sample, the clone carrying this T cell receptor (beta chain) was seen many times. CDR3 length: 12 amino acids. Trimming left V 0 bases short and J 8 bases short, with 5 bases between. CDR1 SGHTA and CDR2 FQGTGA come from the germline V gene. The entry originates in a study of T-cell reconstitution after alpha-beta-depleted transplantation in children. Unique molecular identifiers featured in how the TCRbeta library was prepared. TCRdb ran MiXCR on the PCR reads and lists one entry per CDR3 protein. Of some 200,000 distinct CDR3 sequences in the sample, approximately 8.4% were seen once. The chain carries TRBV7-3 and TRBJ2-1; D ambiguous. The receptor was derived from a male patient between 2 and 10 years old who had a stem cell transplant for acute myeloid leukemia, so the T cells may come from the graft donor. Sample: PBMCs, mostly from graft donor cells, taken 360 days after TCRalphabeta/CD19-depleted stem cell transplant. DNA of the CDR3: TGTGCCAGCAGCTTAACAGGGTATGAGCAGTTCTTC. Translated, it gives CASSLTGYEQFF. Using reference TRBV7-3 and TRBJ2-1 for the parts outside the CDR3, the full variable domain is GAGVSQTPSNKVTEKGKYVELRCDPISGHTALYWYRQSLGQGPEFLIYFQGTGAADDSGLPNDRFFAVRPEGSVSTLKIQRTERGDSAVYLCASSLTGYEQFFGPGTRLTVL.